The 6 T cell receptor beta chains reported below all come from one sample, sequenced in a study of T-cell reconstitution after alpha-beta-depleted transplantation in children. This sample's TCRbeta library carried unique molecular identifier barcodes. TCRdb redid the calling of the PCR reads with MiXCR, one entry per CDR3 protein. The sample shows around 100,000 distinct CDR3 sequences, approximately 10% of them seen only once. The source was PBMCs, collected before TCRalphabeta/CD19-depleted stem cell transplant. Receptors originate from a boy aged 2 to 9 with acute lymphoblastic leukemia, due to receive a stem cell transplant.

This clonotype came up many times. This rearrangement joins TRBV3-1 to TRBJ2-5; TRBD2 might be the D (6 bases). Trimming pared 1 base from V and 5 bases from J, leaving 14 bases between. CDR1 and CDR2 (germline): LGHDT, YNNKEL (reference sequence). The CDR3 loop spans 15 amino acids. CDR3 region: CASSQGGGFRETQYF. CDR3 nucleotide sequence: TGTGCCAGCAGCCAAGGGGGAGGCTTTCGCGAGACCCAGTACTTC.

This clonotype was counted at least ten times. The CDR3 protein is CSARPGNHGYTF. The CDR3 DNA follows: TGCAGTGCTAGACCAGGGAACCATGGCTACACCTTC. The chain is built from TRBV20-1 and TRBJ1-2; D is perhaps TRBD1 (5 bases). The length of the CDR3 is 12 residues. Germline CDR1 DFQATT, CDR2 SNEGSKA (reference sequence). V was cut by 2 bases and J by 6 bases, with 10 bases left in between.

This clonotype appeared a few times. The genes are TRBV20-1 and TRBJ2-3; 7 bases agree with TRBD2. CDR1 is DFQATT and CDR2 is SNEGSKA in the germline V gene (reference sequence). V trimming: 3 bases; J trimming: 0 bases; junction bases outside the gene matches: 6. The CDR3 covers 15 residues. CDR3 coding DNA: TGCAGTGCTAGTAAGTCTAGCGGTAGCACAGATACGCAGTATTTT. This encodes CSASKSSGSTDTQYF.

This clonotype showed up just a few times. The gene calls are TRBV12-3 or TRBV12-4 and TRBJ2-2; TRBD2 is a possible D gene (7 bases). V lost 8 bases to trimming and J lost 6 bases, with 19 bases between them. This CDR3 has 15 amino acids. CDR3 in DNA: TGTGCCAGCCATTGGGGGGCAGGGAGGGCCGGGGAGCTGTTTTTT. Translation gives CASHWGAGRAGELFF.

This clonotype has only a few counts. The chain joins TRBV3-1 to TRBJ2-1; 9 nucleotides match TRBD2. Per germline, CDR1 LGHDT and CDR2 YNNKEL (reference sequence). The V gene end was trimmed by 4 bases and the J gene end by 13 bases; junction bases not matched to a gene: 5. The CDR3 runs 12 residues. DNA for the CDR3: TGTGCCAGCAGCCGTCGGACTAGCGAACAGTTCTTC. It yields the protein CASSRRTSEQFF.

This clonotype was seen only a few times. The CDR3 protein is CASTSRNGNTIYF. CDR3 nucleotide sequence: TGTGCCAGCACCTCTCGGAACGGAAACACCATATATTTT. This chain uses TRBV11-2 with TRBJ1-3; D call uncertain. The V end lost 7 bases, the J end lost 4 bases, and 11 bases lay between the germline ends. Per germline, CDR1 SGHAT and CDR2 FQNNGV. This CDR3 spans 13 amino acids.